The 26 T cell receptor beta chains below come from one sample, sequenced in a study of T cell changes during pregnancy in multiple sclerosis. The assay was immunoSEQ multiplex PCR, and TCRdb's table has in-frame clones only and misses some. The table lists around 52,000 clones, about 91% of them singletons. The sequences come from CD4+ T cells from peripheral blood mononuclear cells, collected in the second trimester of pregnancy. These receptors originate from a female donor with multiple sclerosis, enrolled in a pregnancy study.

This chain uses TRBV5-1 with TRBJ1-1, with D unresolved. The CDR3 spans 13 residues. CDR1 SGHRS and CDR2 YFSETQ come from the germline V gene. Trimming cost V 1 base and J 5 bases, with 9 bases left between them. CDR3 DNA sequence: TGCGCCAGCAGCTTGAGAGCAGGTACTGAAGCTTTCTTT. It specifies CASSLRAGTEAFF.

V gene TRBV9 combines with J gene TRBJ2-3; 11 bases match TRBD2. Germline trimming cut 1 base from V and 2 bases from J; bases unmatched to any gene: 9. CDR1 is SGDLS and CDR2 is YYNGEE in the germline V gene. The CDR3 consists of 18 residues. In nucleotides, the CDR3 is TGTGCCAGCAGCGTAACTAGCGGGAGTGGATATACCACAGATACGCAGTATTTT. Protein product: CASSVTSGSGYTTDTQYF.

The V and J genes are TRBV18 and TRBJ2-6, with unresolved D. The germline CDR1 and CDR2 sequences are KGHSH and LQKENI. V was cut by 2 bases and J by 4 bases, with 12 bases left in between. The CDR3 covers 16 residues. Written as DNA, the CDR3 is TGTGCCAGCTCACCATTCGGGTCTGGGGGGGCCAACGTCCTGACTTTC. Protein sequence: CASSPFGSGGANVLTF.

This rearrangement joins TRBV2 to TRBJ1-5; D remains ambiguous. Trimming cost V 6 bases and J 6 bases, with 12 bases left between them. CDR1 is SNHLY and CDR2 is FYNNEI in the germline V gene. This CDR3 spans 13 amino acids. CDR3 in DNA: TGTGCCAGCAGGGTGGAGGGCTCTCAGCCCCAGCATTTT. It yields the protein CASRVEGSQPQHF. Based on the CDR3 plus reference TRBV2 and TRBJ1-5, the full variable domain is EPEVTQTPSHQVTQMGQEVILRCVPISNHLYFYWYRQILGQKVEFLVSFYNNEISEKSEIFDDQFSVERPDGSNFTLKIRSTKLEDSAMYFCASRVEGSQPQHFGDGTRLSIL.

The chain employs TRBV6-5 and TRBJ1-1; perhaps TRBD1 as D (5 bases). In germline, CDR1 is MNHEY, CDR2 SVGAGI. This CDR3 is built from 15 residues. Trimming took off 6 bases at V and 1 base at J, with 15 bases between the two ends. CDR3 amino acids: CASRPPGGRNTEAFF. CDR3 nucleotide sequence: TGTGCCAGCAGGCCCCCCGGGGGACGGAACACTGAAGCTTTCTTT.

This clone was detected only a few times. The CDR3, as DNA: TGTGCCAGCAGCCCCGCCAGCGGGGGGTGGGATACGCAGTATTTT. Translation gives CASSPASGGWDTQYF. The chain has TRBV5-4 and TRBJ2-3; TRBD2 matches 9 bases. After removal of 4 bases from V and 6 bases from J, the junction contained 9 bases not matched to a gene. CDR1 SGHNT and CDR2 YYREEE come from the germline V gene (reference sequence). The CDR3 covers 15 residues.

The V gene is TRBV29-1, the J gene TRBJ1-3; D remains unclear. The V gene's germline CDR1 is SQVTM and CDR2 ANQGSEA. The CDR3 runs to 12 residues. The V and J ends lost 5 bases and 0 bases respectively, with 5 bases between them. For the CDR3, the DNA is TGCAGCGTTCGACTCTCTGGAAACACCATATATTTT. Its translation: CSVRLSGNTIYF.

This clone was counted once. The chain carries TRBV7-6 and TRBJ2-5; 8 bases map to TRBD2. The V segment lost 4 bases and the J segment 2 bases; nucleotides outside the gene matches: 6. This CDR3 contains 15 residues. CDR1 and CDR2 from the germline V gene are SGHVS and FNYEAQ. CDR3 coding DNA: TGTGCCAGCAGCTCCAGCGGGGGCCCACAAGAGACCCAGTACTTC. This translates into CASSSSGGPQETQYF.

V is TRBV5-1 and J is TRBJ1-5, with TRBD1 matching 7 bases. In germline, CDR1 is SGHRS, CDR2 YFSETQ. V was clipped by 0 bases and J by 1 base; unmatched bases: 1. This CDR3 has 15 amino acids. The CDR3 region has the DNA TGCGCCAGCAGCTTGGAGGGGGCCAGCAATCAGCCCCAGCATTTT. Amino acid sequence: CASSLEGASNQPQHF. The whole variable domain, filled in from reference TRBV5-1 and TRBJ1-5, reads KAGVTQTPRYLIKTRGQQVTLSCSPISGHRSVSWYQQTPGQGLQFLFEYFSETQRNKGNFPGRFSGRQFSNSRSEMNVSTLELGDSALYLCASSLEGASNQPQHFGDGTRLSIL.

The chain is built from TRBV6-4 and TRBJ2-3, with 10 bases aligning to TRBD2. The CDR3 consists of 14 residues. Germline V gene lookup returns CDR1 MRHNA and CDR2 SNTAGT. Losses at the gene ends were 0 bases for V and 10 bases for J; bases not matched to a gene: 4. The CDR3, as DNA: TGTGCCAGCAGTGACTCGTGGACTAGCGGTTCGCAGTATTTT. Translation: CASSDSWTSGSQYF.

CDR3 sequence: CAIQAGRNVLNTEAFF. The CDR3 nucleotides read TGTGCCATCCAGGCAGGTCGGAACGTTTTGAACACTGAAGCTTTCTTT. The chain uses TRBV10-3 and TRBJ1-1; D is unclear. Germline V lookup: CDR1 ENHRY, CDR2 SYGVKD. The CDR3 runs 16 residues. The V and J ends lost 8 bases and 0 bases respectively, with 19 bases between them.

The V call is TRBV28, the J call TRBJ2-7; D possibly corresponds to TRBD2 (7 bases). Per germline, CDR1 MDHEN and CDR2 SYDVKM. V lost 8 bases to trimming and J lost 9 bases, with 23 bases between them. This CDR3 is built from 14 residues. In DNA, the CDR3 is TGTGCCAGCCTCCAGTCGGGGGGCGCCTTCGGGCAGTACTTC. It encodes CASLQSGGAFGQYF.

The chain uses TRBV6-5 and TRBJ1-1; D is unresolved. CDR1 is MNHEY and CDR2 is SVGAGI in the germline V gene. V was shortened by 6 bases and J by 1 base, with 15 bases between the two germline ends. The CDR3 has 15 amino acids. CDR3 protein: CASRGIGVANTEAFF. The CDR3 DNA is TGTGCCAGCAGGGGGATCGGGGTCGCGAACACTGAAGCTTTCTTT.

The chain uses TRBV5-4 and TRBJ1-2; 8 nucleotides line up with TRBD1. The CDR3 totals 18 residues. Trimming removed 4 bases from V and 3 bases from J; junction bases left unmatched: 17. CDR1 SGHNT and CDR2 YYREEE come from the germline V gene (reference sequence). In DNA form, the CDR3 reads TGTGCCAGCAGCCCTGGCGCGGGCAGGGGGCCTGCGTACTATGGCTACACCTTC. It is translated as CASSPGAGRGPAYYGYTF.

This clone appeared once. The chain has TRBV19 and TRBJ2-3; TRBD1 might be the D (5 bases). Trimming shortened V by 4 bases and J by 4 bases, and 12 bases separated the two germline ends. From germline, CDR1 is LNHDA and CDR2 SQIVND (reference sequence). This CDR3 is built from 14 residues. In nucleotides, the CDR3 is TGTGCCAGTAGTAGGGTCAGGGCCCCAGATACGCAGTATTTT. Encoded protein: CASSRVRAPDTQYF.

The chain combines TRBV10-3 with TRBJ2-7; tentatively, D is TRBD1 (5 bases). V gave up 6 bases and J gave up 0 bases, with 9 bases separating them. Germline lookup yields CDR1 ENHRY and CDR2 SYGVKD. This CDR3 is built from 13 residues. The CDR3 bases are TGTGCCATCAGCTTGGGGCCCTCCTACGAGCAGTACTTC. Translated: CAISLGPSYEQYF.

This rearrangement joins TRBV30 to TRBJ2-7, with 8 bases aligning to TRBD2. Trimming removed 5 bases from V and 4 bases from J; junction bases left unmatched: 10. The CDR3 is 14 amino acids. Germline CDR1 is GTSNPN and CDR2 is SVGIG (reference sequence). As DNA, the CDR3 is TGTGCCTGGGGACCCCGAGGCGGGAGGTACGAGCAGTACTTC. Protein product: CAWGPRGGRYEQYF.

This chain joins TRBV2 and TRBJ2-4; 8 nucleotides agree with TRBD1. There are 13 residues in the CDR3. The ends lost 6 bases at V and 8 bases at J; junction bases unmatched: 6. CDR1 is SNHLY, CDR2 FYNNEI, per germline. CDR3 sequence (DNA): TGTGCCAGCAGCAGGGGACAGGTGGACATTCAGTACTTC. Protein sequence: CASSRGQVDIQYF.

CDR3 sequence reads: CASTQREGTSYEQYF. Written as DNA, the CDR3 is TGTGCCAGCACCCAAAGGGAGGGGACTTCCTACGAGCAGTACTTC. This chain joins TRBV7-9 and TRBJ2-7; TRBD2 agrees at 7 bases. The CDR3 has 15 residues. V lost 7 bases, J lost 1 base, and 10 bases stayed unmatched. Germline V gene sequence: CDR1 SEHNR, CDR2 FQNEAQ (reference sequence).

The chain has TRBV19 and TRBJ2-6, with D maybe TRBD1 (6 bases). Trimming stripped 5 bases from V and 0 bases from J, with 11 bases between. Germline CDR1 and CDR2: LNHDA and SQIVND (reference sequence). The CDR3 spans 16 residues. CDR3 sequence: CASSLDSASGANVLTF. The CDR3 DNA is TGTGCCAGTAGTCTGGACAGTGCCTCTGGGGCCAACGTCCTGACTTTC.

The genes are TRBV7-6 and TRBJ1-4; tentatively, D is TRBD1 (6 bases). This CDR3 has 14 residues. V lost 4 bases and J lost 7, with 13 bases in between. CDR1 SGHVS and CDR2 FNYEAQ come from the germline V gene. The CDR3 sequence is CASSSRQGIEKLFF. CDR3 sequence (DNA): TGTGCCAGCAGCTCTCGTCAGGGGATTGAAAAACTGTTTTTT.

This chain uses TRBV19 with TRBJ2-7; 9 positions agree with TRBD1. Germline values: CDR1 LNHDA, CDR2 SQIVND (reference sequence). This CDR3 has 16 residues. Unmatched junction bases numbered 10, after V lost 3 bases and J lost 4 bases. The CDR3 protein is CASSMGRRTGAYEQYF. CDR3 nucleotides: TGTGCCAGTAGTATGGGTCGGCGGACAGGGGCTTACGAGCAGTACTTC.

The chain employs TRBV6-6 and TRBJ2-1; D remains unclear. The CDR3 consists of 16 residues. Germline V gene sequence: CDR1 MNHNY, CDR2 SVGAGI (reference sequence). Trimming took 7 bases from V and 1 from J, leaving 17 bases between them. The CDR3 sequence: CASKLTEKPSYNEQFF. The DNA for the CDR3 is TGTGCCAGCAAACTAACCGAGAAGCCGTCCTACAATGAGCAGTTCTTC.

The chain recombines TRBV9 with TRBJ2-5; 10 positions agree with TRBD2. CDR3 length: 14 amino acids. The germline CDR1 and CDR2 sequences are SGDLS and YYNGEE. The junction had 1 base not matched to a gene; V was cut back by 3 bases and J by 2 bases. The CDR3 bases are TGTGCCAGCAGCGGGGGACTAGCGCAAGAGACCCAGTACTTC. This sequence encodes CASSGGLAQETQYF.

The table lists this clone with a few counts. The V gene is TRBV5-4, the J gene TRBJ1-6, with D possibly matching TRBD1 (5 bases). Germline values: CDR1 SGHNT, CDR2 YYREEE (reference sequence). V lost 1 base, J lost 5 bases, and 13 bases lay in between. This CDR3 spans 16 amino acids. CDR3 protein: CASSLRGVGNNSPLHF. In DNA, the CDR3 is TGTGCCAGCAGCTTGAGGGGTGTGGGTAATAATTCACCCCTCCACTTT. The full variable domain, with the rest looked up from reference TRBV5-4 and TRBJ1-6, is ETGVTQSPTHLIKTRGQQVTLRCSSQSGHNTVSWYQQALGQGPQFIFQYYREEENGRGNFPPRFSGLQFPNYSSELNVNALELDDSALYLCASSLRGVGNNSPLHFGNGTRLTVT.

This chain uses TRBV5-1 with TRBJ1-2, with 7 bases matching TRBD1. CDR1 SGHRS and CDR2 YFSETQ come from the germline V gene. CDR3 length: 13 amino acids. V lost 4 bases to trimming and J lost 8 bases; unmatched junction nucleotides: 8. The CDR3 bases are TGCGCCAGCAGCCAAGGGACAGAACGGGGCTACACCTTC. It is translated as CASSQGTERGYTF.